Following are 20 T cell receptor beta chains from one sample sequenced in a study of TIL therapy for anti-PD-1-resistant metastatic lung cancer. This was the immunoSEQ v3 assay. Clones were read by immunoSEQ multiplex PCR, and TCRdb kept only the in-frame ones, dropping some. Of 20,000 to 25,000 clones listed, around 71% are singletons. As for time point: pre-treatment sample, taken before nivolumab and TIL therapy. Sequences were derived from blood, sampled at baseline. The receptors originated from a person between 30 and 79 years old with non-small cell lung cancer.

V and J are TRBV4-2 and TRBJ2-3, with 8 bases identical to TRBD2. Germline V gives CDR1 LGHNA, CDR2 YNFKEQ. This CDR3 contains 14 residues. Losses at the gene ends were 6 bases for V and 2 bases for J; bases not matched to a gene: 4. In DNA form, the CDR3 reads TGTGCCAGCAGGGCTAGCGGGCTCACAGATACGCAGTATTTT. It yields the protein CASRASGLTDTQYF.

The V gene is TRBV7-2, the J gene TRBJ2-7; 7 bases match TRBD2. Looked up from germline, CDR1 is SGHTA and CDR2 is FQGNSA. V was clipped by 6 bases and J by 1 base; unmatched bases: 6. The CDR3 runs 14 residues. The chain's CDR3 is CASRRLAESYEQYF. CDR3 bases: TGTGCCAGCAGAAGACTAGCCGAATCCTACGAGCAGTACTTC.

This clone appeared a few times. The V and J genes are TRBV12-3 or TRBV12-4 and TRBJ1-6; D not certain. CDR3 length equals 12 residues. V shed 7 bases and J shed 7 bases, with 8 bases lying between them. CDR3 nucleotide sequence: TGTGCCAGCACCAACGGAAATTCACCCCTCCACTTT. Protein: CASTNGNSPLHF.

The count of this clone is one. The chain is built from TRBV6-5 and TRBJ1-1; 7 bases align to TRBD1. The germline CDR1 and CDR2 sequences are MNHEY and SVGAGI. This CDR3 contains 13 residues. V shed 6 bases and J 1 base; nucleotides not matched to a gene: 2. This chain's CDR3 is CASSYRGNTEAFF. The CDR3 region has the DNA TGTGCCAGCAGCTACAGGGGGAACACTGAAGCTTTCTTT.

There are a few counts of this clone. This sequence joins TRBV18 and TRBJ1-4; D remains ambiguous. This CDR3 comprises 13 residues. From germline, CDR1 is KGHSH and CDR2 LQKENI. V was cut by 2 bases and J by 2 bases, with 3 bases left in between. CDR3 in amino acids: CASSPGTNEKLFF. The CDR3 DNA reads as TGTGCCAGCTCACCAGGGACTAATGAAAAACTGTTTTTT.

The gene calls are TRBV30 and TRBJ1-1, with a possible D match to TRBD1 (5 bases). Germline CDR1 is GTSNPN and CDR2 is SVGIG (reference sequence). The V end was cut by 4 bases, the J end by 4 bases, with 19 bases between. The CDR3 runs to 15 residues. The CDR3 DNA reads as TGTGCCTGGAACACCTTCTTGGGGGGACCCACTGAAGCTTTCTTT. It specifies CAWNTFLGGPTEAFF.

V and J are TRBV24-1 and TRBJ2-2; D might be TRBD2 (7 bases). Per the germline V gene, CDR1 is KGHDR and CDR2 is SFDVKD. The CDR3 runs to 14 residues. V was shortened by 5 bases and J by 4 bases, with 10 bases between the two germline ends. The CDR3 region has the DNA TGTGCCACCAGTGTGAGGGGGGGCACCGGGGAGCTGTTTTTT. This translates into CATSVRGGTGELFF.

The chain links TRBV15 to TRBJ1-2; D perhaps matches TRBD1 (5 bases). Germline V gene data show CDR1 as LNHNV and CDR2 as YYDKDF (reference sequence). The germline V and J ends were trimmed by 1 base and 4 bases, with 13 bases remaining between them. CDR3 length: 15 residues. The CDR3 sequence is CATSRGGDSGYGYTF. In DNA form, the CDR3 reads TGTGCCACCAGCAGAGGGGGGGATTCTGGCTATGGCTACACCTTC.

The chain has TRBV5-6 and TRBJ2-1, with a tentative D call TRBD1 (5 bases). The CDR3 is 15 amino acids. V was trimmed by 1 base and J by 4 bases, leaving 12 bases between them. From germline, CDR1 is SGHDT and CDR2 YYEEEE. DNA of the CDR3: TGTGCCAGCAGCTTGAGTTCAGGGAATTACAATGAGCAGTTCTTC. Translating it yields CASSLSSGNYNEQFF.

The chain combines TRBV18 with TRBJ2-3, with D tentatively TRBD2 (6 bases). Germline values: CDR1 KGHSH, CDR2 LQKENI. Deletions cut 6 bases from V and 5 bases from J, with 21 bases between. This CDR3 is built from 16 residues. The CDR3 sequence is CASSVGTPAGLDTQYF. The CDR3 coding sequence is TGTGCCAGCTCGGTGGGGACGCCGGCGGGGTTAGATACGCAGTATTTT.

This chain uses TRBV20-1 with TRBJ2-7; D remains unclear. CDR1 is DFQATT and CDR2 is SNEGSKA in the germline V gene (reference sequence). V lost 3 bases and J 7 bases, leaving 16 bases between the germline ends. The CDR3 covers 13 residues. CDR3 region: CSASSRATGEQYF. The CDR3 DNA is TGCAGTGCTAGTTCAAGGGCAACGGGTGAGCAGTACTTC.

This clone was counted between two and nine times. The J gene is TRBJ1-2, the V gene TRBV2; maybe TRBD1 (5 bases). Germline CDR1 SNHLY, CDR2 FYNNEI. This CDR3 contains 14 residues. Trimming removed 6 bases from V and 5 bases from J, with 16 bases in between. This chain's CDR3 is CASSSARRGYGYTF. CDR3 in DNA: TGTGCCAGCAGCAGTGCCAGAAGGGGTTATGGCTACACCTTC.

The rearrangement uses TRBV7-2 and TRBJ1-1, with 7 bases that match TRBD1. Germline V gene lookup returns CDR1 SGHTA and CDR2 FQGNSA. The CDR3 length is 14 residues. The V segment lost 5 bases and the J segment 7 bases; nucleotides outside the gene matches: 10. The CDR3, as DNA: TGTGCCAGCAGCGCGGTACCTCAGGGGGGTGAAGCTTTCTTT. As protein: CASSAVPQGGEAFF.

The V and J genes are TRBV5-6 and TRBJ2-7, with 8 bases aligning to TRBD1. This CDR3 contains 13 residues. Trimming removed 1 base from V and 4 bases from J; junction bases left unmatched: 1. The germline V gene encodes CDR1 SGHDT and CDR2 YYEEEE. CDR3 in amino acids: CASSLTGGYEQYV. The CDR3 DNA reads as TGTGCCAGCAGCTTGACAGGGGGATACGAGCAGTACGTC.

A few counts support this clone. J is TRBJ1-1 and V is TRBV6-5, with D unresolved. The CDR3 contains 13 residues. V was pared by 0 bases and J by 11 bases, with 13 bases between. Germline CDR1 MNHEY, CDR2 SVGAGI. The CDR3 DNA reads TGTGCCAGCAGTTACTCGAAGGAGGTCCGGGCTTTCTTT. It encodes CASSYSKEVRAFF.

V and J are TRBV5-8 and TRBJ2-1, with 9 bases matching TRBD1. Trimming at V came to 6 bases and at J to 0 bases, leaving 4 bases not matched to a gene. The CDR3 sequence is 15 residues long. Germline assignment: CDR1 SGHTS and CDR2 YDEGEE. The CDR3 loop is CASNMGQGSYNEQFF. The CDR3 DNA reads TGTGCCAGCAACATGGGACAGGGCTCCTACAATGAGCAGTTCTTC.

The genes are TRBV24-1 and TRBJ2-5, with 8 bases fitting TRBD1. The CDR3 totals 16 residues. V lost 1 base and J lost 7; bases outside the gene matches: 10. CDR1 and CDR2 from the germline V gene are KGHDR and SFDVKD. The CDR3 DNA is TGTGCCACCAGTGATTTTCGGCGGACAGGGATGGCGACCCAGTACTTC. Protein product: CATSDFRRTGMATQYF.

This clone was counted only a few times. The genes are TRBV18 and TRBJ2-7; the D is unclear. This CDR3 spans 14 amino acids. Germline CDR1 is KGHSH and CDR2 is LQKENI. The V gene lost 2 bases and the J gene lost 4 bases, with 12 bases spanning the gap. The CDR3 region is CASSPSLESYEQYF. In DNA form, the CDR3 reads TGTGCCAGCTCACCATCTCTAGAATCGTACGAGCAGTACTTC. Variable domain in full (rest from reference TRBV18 and TRBJ2-7): NAGVMQNPRHLVRRRGQEARLRCSPMKGHSHVYWYRQLPEEGLKFMVYLQKENIIDESGMPKERFSAEFPKEGPSILRIQQVVRGDSAAYFCASSPSLESYEQYFGPGTRLTVT.

V gene TRBV19 combines with J gene TRBJ1-3; 7 bases fit TRBD1. V was clipped by 6 bases and J by 1 base; unmatched bases: 9. The CDR3 has 16 residues. Germline V gives CDR1 LNHDA, CDR2 SQIVND (reference sequence). CDR3 sequence reads: CASRSGQKISGNTIYF. CDR3 in DNA: TGTGCCAGTAGGTCGGGACAGAAAATTTCTGGAAACACCATATATTTT.

This chain joins TRBV2 and TRBJ2-3; 10 positions agree with TRBD1. The CDR3 contains 14 residues. The V gene end was trimmed by 5 bases and the J gene end by 6 bases; junction bases not matched to a gene: 5. The germline CDR1 and CDR2 sequences are SNHLY and FYNNEI. The CDR3 is CASSRTGGKDTQYF. In DNA form, the CDR3 reads TGTGCCAGCAGTAGGACAGGGGGTAAGGATACGCAGTATTTT.